This passage covers 13 T cell receptor beta chains from one sample sequenced in a study of blood T cell repertoires in COVID-19. Using immunoSEQ multiplex PCR, the repertoire was profiled, and TCRdb retains in-frame clones only, with some absent. The sample lists about 230,000 clones; about 90% were seen once. The sequenced material came from peripheral blood. These receptors came from a woman between 18 and 29 years old who had recovered from COVID-19.

The V call is TRBV30, the J call TRBJ2-1; 10 bases map to TRBD2. CDR1 and CDR2 from the germline V gene are GTSNPN and SVGIG (reference sequence). CDR3 length: 13 residues. The trim removed 4 bases at V and 6 bases at J, leaving 3 bases unmatched. This CDR3 is CAWTSGRVNEQFF. The CDR3 DNA sequence: TGTGCCTGGACTAGCGGGAGAGTCAATGAGCAGTTCTTC. The whole variable domain, remainder taken from reference TRBV30 and TRBJ2-1, is SQTIHQWPATLVQPVGSPLSLECTVEGTSNPNLYWYRQAAGRGLQLLFYSVGIGQISSEVPQNLSASRPQDRQFILSSKKLLLSDSGFYLCAWTSGRVNEQFFGPGTRLTVL.

The DNA for the CDR3 is TGTGCCAGCAGCTTAGGACTCCGTAGGGAGAGGTCGACCGGGGAGCTGTTTTTT. This sequence encodes CASSLGLRRERSTGELFF. V gene TRBV11-2 combines with J gene TRBJ2-2, with D perhaps matching TRBD2 (5 bases). CDR1 and CDR2 (germline): SGHAT, FQNNGV. V dropped 1 base and J dropped 5 bases, with 20 bases sitting between them. The CDR3 loop spans 18 amino acids.

The V and J genes are TRBV4-3 and TRBJ2-1; D gene unclear. This CDR3 is 12 amino acids long. The ends were cut back, 6 bases at V and 4 bases at J, with 7 bases in the middle. CDR1 is LGHNA and CDR2 is YSLEER in the germline V gene. The CDR3 sequence is CASSYSYNEQFF. CDR3 bases: TGCGCCAGCAGTTACAGTTACAATGAGCAGTTCTTC.

The rearrangement joins TRBV27 to TRBJ2-1; tentatively, D is TRBD1 (7 bases). V was clipped by 5 bases and J by 9 bases, with 35 bases between them. This CDR3 spans 20 amino acids. The V gene's germline CDR1 is MNHEY and CDR2 SMNVEV (reference sequence). CDR3: CASSPTYRRAGGGWPLEQFF. As DNA, the CDR3 is TGTGCCAGCAGTCCAACCTACCGTCGGGCAGGGGGAGGTTGGCCCCTTGAGCAGTTCTTC.

The V call is TRBV11-2, the J call TRBJ1-5; a possible D gene is TRBD1 (6 bases). CDR1 and CDR2 (germline): SGHAT, FQNNGV. V lost 6 bases and J 6 bases, leaving 12 bases between the germline ends. The CDR3 covers 13 residues. The CDR3 DNA follows: TGTGCCAGCAGTACAGGGTTGACTCAGCCCCAGCATTTT. Its protein is CASSTGLTQPQHF.

The chain is built from TRBV18 and TRBJ2-5, with 10 positions matching TRBD2. Germline V lookup: CDR1 KGHSH, CDR2 LQKENI. V shed 5 bases and J 7 bases; nucleotides not matched to a gene: 7. This CDR3 comprises 14 residues. The CDR3 DNA sequence: TGTGCCAGCTCAACCCTAGCGGGAGAGGGGACCCAGTACTTC. Translating it yields CASSTLAGEGTQYF.

This chain joins TRBV9 and TRBJ2-7; 10 positions match TRBD2. The CDR3 runs 14 residues. Germline assignment: CDR1 SGDLS and CDR2 YYNGEE. The junction had 4 bases not matched to a gene; V was cut back by 3 bases and J by 4 bases. CDR3 in amino acids: CASSGAGGPYEQYF. The CDR3, as DNA: TGTGCCAGCAGCGGAGCGGGAGGGCCGTACGAGCAGTACTTC.

V usage is TRBV5-1 and J usage is TRBJ1-6; 8 positions match TRBD1. The germline gives CDR1 SGHRS, CDR2 YFSETQ. CDR3 size: 15 residues. J gave up 10 bases and V 0 bases, and 6 bases lay outside the gene matches. The CDR3 loop reads CASSLATGDGSPLHF. As DNA, the CDR3 is TGCGCCAGCAGCTTGGCGACAGGGGATGGATCACCCCTCCACTTT. Complete variable domain (other parts from reference TRBV5-1 and TRBJ1-6): KAGVTQTPRYLIKTRGQQVTLSCSPISGHRSVSWYQQTPGQGLQFLFEYFSETQRNKGNFPGRFSGRQFSNSRSEMNVSTLELGDSALYLCASSLATGDGSPLHFGNGTRLTVT.

The V call is TRBV27, the J call TRBJ2-1, with 8 bases fitting TRBD1. CDR1 is MNHEY and CDR2 is SMNVEV in the germline V gene (reference sequence). The CDR3 spans 16 residues. The ends lost 7 bases at V and 8 bases at J; junction bases unmatched: 16. The CDR3 here is CASTAQLAGGLDEQFF. CDR3 nucleotides: TGTGCCAGCACCGCCCAGTTGGCAGGGGGCTTGGATGAGCAGTTCTTC.

The chain couples TRBV6-2 or TRBV6-3 to TRBJ2-3, with TRBD2 matching over 9 bases. CDR3 length equals 16 residues. CDR1 MNHEY and CDR2 SVGEGT come from the germline V gene. V shed 2 bases, J shed 0 bases, and the junction held 3 bases outside the gene matches. CDR3 protein: CASSYGLAGSTDTQYF. CDR3 coding DNA: TGTGCCAGCAGTTACGGGCTAGCGGGAAGCACAGATACGCAGTATTTT.

The chain joins TRBV2 to TRBJ2-2; 7 nucleotides match TRBD2. Per germline, CDR1 SNHLY and CDR2 FYNNEI. With V trimmed by 5 bases and J by 1 base, 7 bases remained unmatched. This CDR3 region has 16 residues. Here the CDR3 DNA reads TGTGCCAGCAGTATTCCCGGGACTAAGAACACCGGGGAGCTGTTTTTT. Translated, it gives CASSIPGTKNTGELFF.

The chain recombines TRBV27 with TRBJ2-7; 7 nucleotides match TRBD2. The CDR3 covers 15 residues. V dropped 3 bases and J dropped 2; count of bases not matched to a gene: 7. Per germline, CDR1 MNHEY and CDR2 SMNVEV (reference sequence). The chain's CDR3 is CASSFGPGGPYEQYF. CDR3 sequence (DNA): TGTGCCAGCAGTTTTGGTCCGGGAGGCCCCTACGAGCAGTACTTC.

This clone has only one observation. The chain employs TRBV27 and TRBJ1-6; D is perhaps TRBD1 (5 bases). This CDR3 is built from 14 residues. CDR1 and CDR2 (germline): MNHEY, SMNVEV (reference sequence). V dropped 8 bases and J dropped 3 bases, with 11 bases sitting between them. In DNA form, the CDR3 reads TGTGCCAGCGGAAGGGGCGGCTATAATTCACCCCTCCACTTT. Protein product: CASGRGGYNSPLHF.